This T cell receptor beta chain was observed in a study of regulatory T cells in long-lasting Graves disease. Overall study findings and caveats: TCR diversity was lower in persistent Graves' patients (versus newly diagnosed ones).

The CDR3 is 18 amino acids. The germline gives CDR1 MNHEY, CDR2 SVGEGT. Trimming took 5 bases from V and 0 from J; bases not matched to a gene: 6. Comment on this clonotype: Its target is not known.

Investigators prepared the TCR beta libraries by applying iRepertoire HTBI primers and Arm-PCR of CDR3 regions. TCRdb re-derived calls from the multiplex PCR reads in MiXCR, one entry per CDR3 protein. The sample yields about 450,000 distinct CDR3 sequences, about 16% seen once. The time point denotes: newly diagnosed GD, antithyroid drugs for less than 3 months. The TCR library was made from RNA extracted from PBMCs. The sample was also linked to a second study, of T cells in Graves' hyperthyroidism and ophthalmopathy.

The V call is TRBV6-2 or TRBV6-3, the J call TRBJ2-1, with 14 nucleotides matching TRBD2. This TCR derives from a woman in her 30s with Graves disease. The material was peripheral blood mononuclear cells (PBMCs), obtained at new diagnosis, from a patient treated with antithyroid drugs. In DNA form, the CDR3 reads TGTGCCAGCAGTGTGGGACTAGCGGGAGTTAGCTCCTACAATGAGCAGTTCTTC. Translated: CASSVGLAGVSSYNEQFF.